Described below is a single T cell receptor beta chain sequence and its context. These data are taken from a study of control samples from healthy donors and cancer patients. The method was immunoSEQ multiplex PCR; TCRdb's version includes in-frame clones alone and lacks a portion of them. This table holds roughly 130,000 clones, around 94% found once. The V and J ends lost 4 bases and 3 bases respectively, with 12 bases between them. The CDR3 is made up of 14 amino acids. CDR1 is SGHTA, CDR2 FQGNSA, per germline. What was sequenced was PBMCs. This sequence was found in a man between 60 and 75 years old with colorectal cancer. The V call is TRBV7-2, the J call TRBJ1-2, with TRBD1 as a possible D gene (5 bases). CDR3 residues: CASSSGPTDYGYTF. CDR3 bases: TGTGCCAGCAGCTCGGGGCCGACAGACTATGGCTACACCTTC. Complete variable domain (other parts from reference TRBV7-2 and TRBJ1-2): GAGVSQSPSNKVTEKGKDVELRCDPISGHTALYWYRQSLGQGLEFLIYFQGNSAPDKSGLPSDRFSAERTGGSVSTLTIQRTQQEDSAVYLCASSSGPTDYGYTFGSGTRLTVV.